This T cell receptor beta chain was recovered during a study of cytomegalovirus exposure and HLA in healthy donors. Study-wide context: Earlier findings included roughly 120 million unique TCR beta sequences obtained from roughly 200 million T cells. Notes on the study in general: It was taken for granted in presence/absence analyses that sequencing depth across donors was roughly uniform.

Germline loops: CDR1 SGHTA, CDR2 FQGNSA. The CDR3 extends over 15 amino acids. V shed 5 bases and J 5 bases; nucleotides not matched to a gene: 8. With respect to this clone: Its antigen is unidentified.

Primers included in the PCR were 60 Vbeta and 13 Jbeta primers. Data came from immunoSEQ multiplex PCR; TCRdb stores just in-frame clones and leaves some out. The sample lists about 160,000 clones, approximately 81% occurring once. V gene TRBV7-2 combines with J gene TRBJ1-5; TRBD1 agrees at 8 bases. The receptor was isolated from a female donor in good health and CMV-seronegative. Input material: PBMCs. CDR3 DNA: TGTGCCAGCAGCCTAACAGGGGGATTCGATCAGCCCCAGCATTTT. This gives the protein CASSLTGGFDQPQHF.